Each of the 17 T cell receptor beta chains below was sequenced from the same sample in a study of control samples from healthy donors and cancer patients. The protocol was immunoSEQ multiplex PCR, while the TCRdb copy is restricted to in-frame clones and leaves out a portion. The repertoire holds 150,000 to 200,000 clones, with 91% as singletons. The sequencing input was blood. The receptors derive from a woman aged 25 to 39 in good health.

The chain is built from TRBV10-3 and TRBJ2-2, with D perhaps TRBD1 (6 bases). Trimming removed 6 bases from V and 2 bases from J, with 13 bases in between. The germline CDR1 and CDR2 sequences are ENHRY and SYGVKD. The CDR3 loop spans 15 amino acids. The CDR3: CAISDWTDNTGELFF. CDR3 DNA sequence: TGTGCCATCAGCGATTGGACAGATAACACCGGGGAGCTGTTTTTT.

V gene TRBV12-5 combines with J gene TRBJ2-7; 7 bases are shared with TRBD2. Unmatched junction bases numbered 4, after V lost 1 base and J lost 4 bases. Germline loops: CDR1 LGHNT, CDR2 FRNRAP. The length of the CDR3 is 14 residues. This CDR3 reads CASGLEVGGYEQYF. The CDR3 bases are TGTGCTAGTGGTTTGGAGGTGGGGGGGTACGAGCAGTACTTC.

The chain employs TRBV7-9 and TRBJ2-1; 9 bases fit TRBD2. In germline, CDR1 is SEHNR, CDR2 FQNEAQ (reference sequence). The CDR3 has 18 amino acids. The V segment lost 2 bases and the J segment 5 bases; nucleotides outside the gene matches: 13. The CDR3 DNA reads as TGTGCCAGCAGCTTAAGGCCCGTACTAGCGGGCGAGAACAATGAGCAGTTCTTC. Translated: CASSLRPVLAGENNEQFF.

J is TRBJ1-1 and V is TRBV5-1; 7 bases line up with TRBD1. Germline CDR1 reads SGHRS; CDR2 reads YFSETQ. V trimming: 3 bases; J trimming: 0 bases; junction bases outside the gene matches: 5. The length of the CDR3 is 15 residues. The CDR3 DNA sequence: TGCGCCAGCAGCTGGACAGGAGCCATGAACACTGAAGCTTTCTTT. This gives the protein CASSWTGAMNTEAFF.

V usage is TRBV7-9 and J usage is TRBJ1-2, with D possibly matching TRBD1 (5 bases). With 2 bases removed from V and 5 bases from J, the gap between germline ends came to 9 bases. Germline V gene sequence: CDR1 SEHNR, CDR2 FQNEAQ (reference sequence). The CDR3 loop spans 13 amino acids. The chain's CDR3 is CASSLQGQYGYTF. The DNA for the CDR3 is TGTGCCAGCAGCTTACAGGGTCAATATGGCTACACCTTC.

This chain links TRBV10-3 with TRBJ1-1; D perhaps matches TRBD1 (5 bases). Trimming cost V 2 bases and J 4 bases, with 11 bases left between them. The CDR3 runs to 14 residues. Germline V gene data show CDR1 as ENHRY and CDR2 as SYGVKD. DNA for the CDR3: TGTGCCATCAGTGAGGAGATGGGGGGCACTGAAGCTTTCTTT. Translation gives CAISEEMGGTEAFF.

The CDR3 loop is CASSYAFSNQPQHF. CDR3 DNA: TGTGCCAGCAGTTATGCCTTTAGCAATCAGCCCCAGCATTTT. V gene TRBV6-5 combines with J gene TRBJ1-5; D not certain. Trimming took off 3 bases at V and 0 bases at J, with 6 bases between the two ends. This CDR3 has 14 residues. Germline lookup yields CDR1 MNHEY and CDR2 SVGAGI.

Here the CDR3 reads CASSWDRGEKLFF. The CDR3 DNA is TGTGCCAGCAGTTGGGACAGGGGTGAAAAACTGTTTTTT. The chain couples TRBV6-5 to TRBJ1-4, with 10 bases aligning to TRBD1. The V gene's germline CDR1 is MNHEY and CDR2 SVGAGI. The CDR3 totals 13 residues. Trimming cost V 4 bases and J 7 bases; bases outside gene matches: 0.

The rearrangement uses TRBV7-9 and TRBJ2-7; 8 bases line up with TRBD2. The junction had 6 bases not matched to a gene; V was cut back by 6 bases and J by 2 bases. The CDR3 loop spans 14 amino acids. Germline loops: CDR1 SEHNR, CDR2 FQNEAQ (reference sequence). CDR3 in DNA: TGTGCCAGCAGTCCCCGGGGGGGCGCCTACGAGCAGTACTTC. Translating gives CASSPRGGAYEQYF.

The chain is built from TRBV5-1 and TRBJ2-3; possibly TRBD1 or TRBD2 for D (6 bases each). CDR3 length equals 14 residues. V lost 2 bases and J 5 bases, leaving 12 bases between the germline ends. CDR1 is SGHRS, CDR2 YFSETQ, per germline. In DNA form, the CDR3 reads TGCGCCAGCAGCTTAGGGGGGCAAGGAGATACGCAGTATTTT. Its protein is CASSLGGQGDTQYF.

CDR3 in amino acids: CASSQGANEQFF. As DNA, the CDR3 is TGCGCCAGCAGCCAGGGGGCCAATGAGCAGTTCTTC. The V call is TRBV5-1, the J call TRBJ2-1, with 8 bases identical to TRBD1. Germline CDR1 reads SGHRS; CDR2 reads YFSETQ. This CDR3 has 12 amino acids. Trimming removed 4 bases from V and 6 bases from J; junction bases left unmatched: 0.

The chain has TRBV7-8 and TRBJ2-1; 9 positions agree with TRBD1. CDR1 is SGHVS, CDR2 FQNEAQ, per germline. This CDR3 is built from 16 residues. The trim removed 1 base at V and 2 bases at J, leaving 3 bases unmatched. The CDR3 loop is CASSLVRDRAYNEQFF. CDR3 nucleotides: TGTGCCAGCAGCTTAGTCCGGGACAGGGCCTACAATGAGCAGTTCTTC.

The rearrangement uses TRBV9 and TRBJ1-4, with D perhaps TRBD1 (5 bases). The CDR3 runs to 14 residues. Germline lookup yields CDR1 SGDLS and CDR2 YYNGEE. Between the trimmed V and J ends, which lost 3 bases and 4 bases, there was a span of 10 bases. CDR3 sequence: CASSAGLLNEKLFF. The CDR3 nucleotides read TGTGCCAGCAGCGCGGGACTGCTTAATGAAAAACTGTTTTTT.

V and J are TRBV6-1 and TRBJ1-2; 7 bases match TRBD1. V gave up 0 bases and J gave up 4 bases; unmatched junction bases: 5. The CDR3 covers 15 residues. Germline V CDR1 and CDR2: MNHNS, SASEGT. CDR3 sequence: CASSEASAGGYGYTF. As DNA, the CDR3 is TGTGCCAGCAGTGAAGCGTCGGCAGGGGGCTATGGCTACACCTTC.

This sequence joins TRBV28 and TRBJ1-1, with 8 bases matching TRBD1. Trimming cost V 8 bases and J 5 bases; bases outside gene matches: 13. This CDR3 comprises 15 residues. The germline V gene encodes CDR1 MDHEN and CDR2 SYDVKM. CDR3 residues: CASRPPGGPRTEAFF. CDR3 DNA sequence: TGTGCCAGCCGCCCCCCAGGGGGCCCGAGGACTGAAGCTTTCTTT.

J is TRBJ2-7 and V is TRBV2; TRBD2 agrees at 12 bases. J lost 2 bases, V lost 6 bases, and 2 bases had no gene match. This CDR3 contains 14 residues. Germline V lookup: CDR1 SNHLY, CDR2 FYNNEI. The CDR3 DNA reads TGTGCCAGCAGGACTAGCGGGAGAACCTACGAGCAGTACTTC. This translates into CASRTSGRTYEQYF.

The CDR3 spells CASSDRSGGNTIYF. CDR3 nucleotide sequence: TGTGCCAGCAGTGACAGGTCGGGTGGAAACACCATATATTTT. The J gene is TRBJ1-3, the V gene TRBV6-4; D not certain. This CDR3 region has 14 residues. Trimming pared 2 bases from V and 3 bases from J, leaving 8 bases between. Germline CDR1 MRHNA, CDR2 SNTAGT.